The 29 T cell receptor beta chains below were found in one sample sequenced in a study of blood T cell repertoires in COVID-19. Produced via immunoSEQ multiplex PCR; TCRdb's table is partial and in-frame only. The sample lists hundreds of thousands of clones; about nine tenths were seen once. Sample: PBMCs or T cells enriched from blood (not recorded which). These receptors were obtained from a woman aged 60 to 75 who had recovered from COVID-19.

The chain employs TRBV7-8 and TRBJ2-1, with 7 bases lining up with TRBD2. The CDR3 has 16 residues. V trimming: 1 base; J trimming: 7 bases; junction bases outside the gene matches: 10. Germline V gives CDR1 SGHVS, CDR2 FQNEAQ. The CDR3 coding sequence is TGTGCCAGCAGCTTAGGGGGAGGGGATCGGGTAAATGAGCAGTTCTTC. Its translation: CASSLGGGDRVNEQFF.

The rearrangement links TRBV3-1 (or the pseudogene TRBV3-2) to TRBJ2-2; D gene ambiguous. Germline V CDR1 and CDR2: LGHDT, YNNKEL (reference sequence). This CDR3 is 13 amino acids long. With 10 bases removed from V and 3 bases from J, the gap between germline ends came to 12 bases. CDR3 DNA: TGTGCCATCCTTTTCGCAGACACCGGGGAGCTGTTTTTT. It encodes CAILFADTGELFF.

The chain uses TRBV12-3 or TRBV12-4 and TRBJ2-1, with 7 bases fitting TRBD2. There are 12 residues in the CDR3. V lost 6 bases, J lost 7 bases, and 3 bases stayed unmatched. CDR3 loop: CASRPRGNEQFF. In nucleotides, the CDR3 is TGTGCCAGCAGACCGCGGGGGAATGAGCAGTTCTTC.

This chain uses TRBV15 with TRBJ1-2, with D maybe TRBD1 (5 bases). This CDR3 has 15 residues. Germline V gene lookup returns CDR1 LNHNV and CDR2 YYDKDF (reference sequence). Deletions cut 1 base from V and 4 bases from J, with 13 bases between. The CDR3 DNA is TGTGCCACCAGCAGAGGGCGGGACTTGGGCTATGGCTACACCTTC. Encoded protein: CATSRGRDLGYGYTF.

The DNA for the CDR3 is TGTGCCAGCAGCTTGGGGGAAACAGGGGCCCGAAACATTCAGTACTTC. It codes for CASSLGETGARNIQYF. The chain employs TRBV5-6 and TRBJ2-4, with 7 positions matching TRBD1. Per germline, CDR1 SGHDT and CDR2 YYEEEE. The CDR3 extends over 16 amino acids. The V segment lost 0 bases and the J segment 6 bases; nucleotides outside the gene matches: 9. The whole variable domain, remainder taken from reference TRBV5-6 and TRBJ2-4, is DAGVTQSPTHLIKTRGQQVTLRCSPKSGHDTVSWYQQALGQGPQFIFQYYEEEERQRGNFPDRFSGHQFPNYSSELNVNALLLGDSALYLCASSLGETGARNIQYFGAGTRLSVL.

This chain joins TRBV4-1 and TRBJ2-2, with TRBD1 identical over 9 bases. Germline V gene lookup returns CDR1 MGHRA and CDR2 YSYEKL. The CDR3 runs 17 residues. The trim removed 1 base at V and 3 bases at J, leaving 6 bases unmatched. The CDR3 DNA reads as TGCGCCAGCAGCCAAGGGGGACAGGGAGGGGACACCGGGGAGCTGTTTTTT. Its protein product is CASSQGGQGGDTGELFF.

V gene TRBV6-4 combines with J gene TRBJ1-6; perhaps TRBD1 as D (5 bases). The ends were cut back, 2 bases at V and 0 bases at J, with 14 bases in the middle. The germline V gene has CDR1 MRHNA and CDR2 SNTAGT. The CDR3 loop spans 18 amino acids. CDR3 amino acids: CASSDPRDSSSYNSPLHF. The DNA of the CDR3 is TGTGCCAGCAGTGACCCTAGGGACTCCAGCTCCTATAATTCACCCCTCCACTTT.

This clone was counted once. The genes are TRBV12-3 or TRBV12-4 and TRBJ1-5; D not resolved. The CDR3 is made up of 12 amino acids. Trimming stripped 3 bases from V and 9 bases from J, with 9 bases between. As DNA, the CDR3 is TGTGCCAGCAGTTTCAGCACGGGGCCCCAGCATTTT. Translation gives CASSFSTGPQHF.

This chain uses TRBV19 with TRBJ1-2; maybe TRBD1 (6 bases). CDR3 length: 15 amino acids. Trimming shortened V by 5 bases and J by 8 bases, and 21 bases separated the two germline ends. Germline CDR1 and CDR2: LNHDA and SQIVND (reference sequence). The CDR3 is CASSSRATGSWGYTF. In DNA, the CDR3 is TGTGCCAGTAGTTCCCGTGCCACAGGGAGCTGGGGCTACACCTTC.

The chain is built from TRBV24-1 and TRBJ2-5; 11 nucleotides match TRBD1. Germline values: CDR1 KGHDR, CDR2 SFDVKD. Unmatched junction bases numbered 12, after V lost 3 bases and J lost 4 bases. The CDR3 contains 18 residues. The CDR3 DNA follows: TGTGCCACCAGTGATGGGGGGTCCGGACAGGGGGCTCGAGAGACCCAGTACTTC. Translated: CATSDGGSGQGARETQYF.

Concerning this clone: Other DNA sequences in the same sample also yield this CDR3. The chain employs TRBV5-1 and TRBJ2-3, with 10 bases that match TRBD2. This CDR3 has 15 amino acids. In germline, CDR1 is SGHRS, CDR2 YFSETQ. J was trimmed by 1 base and V by 2 bases; bases with no gene match: 1. CDR3 sequence: CASSLTSGGTDTQYF. The CDR3 DNA is TGCGCCAGCAGCTTAACTAGCGGGGGCACAGATACGCAGTATTTT.

This clone was counted once. The chain joins TRBV5-1 to TRBJ2-2, with 7 bases lining up with TRBD2. The CDR3 has 16 residues. In germline, CDR1 is SGHRS, CDR2 YFSETQ. Trimming took 4 bases from V and 4 from J; bases not matched to a gene: 10. The CDR3 region has the DNA TGCGCCAGCAGCCGAGGGGAGGGGTCGGTCACCGGGGAGCTGTTTTTT. This translates into CASSRGEGSVTGELFF.

The CDR3 DNA sequence: TGTGCCAGCAGCTCGGGACAGCTGAATTCACCCCTCCACTTT. Translation gives CASSSGQLNSPLHF. The gene calls are TRBV7-2 and TRBJ1-6, with 7 bases matching TRBD1. The CDR3 loop spans 14 amino acids. The ends lost 4 bases at V and 7 bases at J; junction bases unmatched: 4. CDR1 SGHTA and CDR2 FQGNSA come from the germline V gene.

In nucleotides, the CDR3 is TGTGCCAGCAGTAAAGGGGTACGTGAAAAACTGTTTTTT. Translation: CASSKGVREKLFF. The chain carries TRBV12-3 or TRBV12-4 and TRBJ1-4, with a tentative D call TRBD1 (5 bases). Trimming shortened V by 5 bases and J by 7 bases, and 11 bases separated the two germline ends. The CDR3 length is 13 residues.

The chain is built from TRBV9 and TRBJ2-5, with 16 bases fitting TRBD2. Looked up from germline, CDR1 is SGDLS and CDR2 is YYNGEE. With V trimmed by 4 bases and J by 4 bases, 10 bases remained unmatched. This CDR3 is built from 18 residues. In DNA, the CDR3 is TGTGCCAGCAGCCGAGGGACTAGCGGGGGGGCCGTAACAGAGACCCAGTACTTC. Translating it yields CASSRGTSGGAVTETQYF.

The chain combines TRBV18 with TRBJ1-3; the match to TRBD1 covers 9 bases. This CDR3 has 15 amino acids. The J segment lost 3 bases and the V segment lost 3 bases, leaving 3 bases of the junction unmatched. The germline V gene encodes CDR1 KGHSH and CDR2 LQKENI. CDR3 residues: CASSPTGGFGNTIYF. CDR3 bases: TGTGCCAGCTCACCTACAGGGGGCTTTGGAAACACCATATATTTT.

The chain carries TRBV7-2 and TRBJ1-2; a possible D gene is TRBD1 (5 bases). CDR1 and CDR2 from the germline V gene are SGHTA and FQGNSA. V was trimmed by 4 bases and J by 7 bases, leaving 16 bases between them. The length of the CDR3 is 14 residues. The DNA for the CDR3 is TGTGCCAGCAGCTCTACCCCCTCAGGGTTTGGCTACACCTTC. Protein sequence: CASSSTPSGFGYTF.

This chain uses TRBV7-2 with TRBJ2-7; 10 bases align to TRBD2. The CDR3 is 15 residues long. Per germline, CDR1 SGHTA and CDR2 FQGNSA. Trimming took 6 bases from V and 7 from J; bases not matched to a gene: 12. CDR3 sequence: CASSFRSAGGREQYF. In nucleotides, the CDR3 is TGTGCCAGCAGTTTTCGTTCAGCGGGGGGGCGGGAGCAGTACTTC.

In this sample, this clone turned up a few times. The chain has TRBV12-3 or TRBV12-4 and TRBJ1-6; no firm D call. CDR3 length: 12 residues. V was trimmed by 3 bases and J by 7 bases, leaving 4 bases between them. In nucleotides, the CDR3 is TGTGCCAGCAGTTTCGGGAATTCACCCCTCCACTTT. Protein product: CASSFGNSPLHF.

V and J are TRBV3-1 (or the pseudogene TRBV3-2) and TRBJ1-6; TRBD1 is a possible D gene (5 bases). Germline CDR1 and CDR2: LGHDT and YNNKEL (reference sequence). Between the trimmed V and J ends, which lost 3 bases and 5 bases, there was a span of 11 bases. The CDR3 has 15 amino acids. The DNA of the CDR3 is TGTGCCAGCAGCCAGGGGGGATCTGATAATTCACCCCTCCACTTT. Encoded protein: CASSQGGSDNSPLHF.

On this clone itself: A junction end diverges from the germline sequence, so it may reflect a read error. V and J are TRBV18 and TRBJ1-1; TRBD1 might be the D (6 bases). CDR3 length: 11 residues. Germline assignment: CDR1 KGHSH and CDR2 LQKENI. CDR3 DNA sequence: TGTGCCAGCTCACCCGGACAGCTAATAAGGTTT. This codes for CASSPGQLIRF. Variable domain in full (rest from reference TRBV18 and TRBJ1-1): NAGVMQNPRHLVRRRGQEARLRCSPMKGHSHVYWYRQLPEEGLKFMVYLQKENIIDESGMPKERFSAEFPKEGPSILRIQQVVRGDSAAYFCASSPGQLIRFGQGTRLTVV.

With regard to this clone: The same CDR3 arises from other DNA sequences in this sample as well. The J gene is TRBJ1-2, the V gene TRBV7-2, with TRBD1 identical over 8 bases. The length of the CDR3 is 14 residues. Germline values: CDR1 SGHTA, CDR2 FQGNSA. V shed 5 bases and J 2 bases; nucleotides not matched to a gene: 4. CDR3 bases: TGTGCCAGCAGCCTTGGACAGGGAAACTATGGCTACACCTTC. Protein product: CASSLGQGNYGYTF.

The chain employs TRBV6-1 and TRBJ1-5, with unresolved D. The germline gives CDR1 MNHNS, CDR2 SASEGT. The CDR3 loop spans 16 amino acids. V lost 2 bases to trimming and J lost 3 bases, with 14 bases between them. CDR3 sequence reads: CASSEIAASYNQPQHF. The CDR3 DNA sequence: TGTGCCAGCAGTGAAATTGCGGCAAGCTACAATCAGCCCCAGCATTTT.

This chain uses TRBV6-6 with TRBJ2-7; D is uncertain. Trimming shortened V by 5 bases and J by 3 bases, and 14 bases separated the two germline ends. The CDR3 totals 14 residues. Germline lookup yields CDR1 MNHNY and CDR2 SVGAGI (reference sequence). In DNA, the CDR3 is TGTGCCAGCAGTAGCACAGTGATCCGCTACGAGCAGTACTTC. Its translation is CASSSTVIRYEQYF.

The CDR3 nucleotides are TGTGCCAGCAGGACTAGCGCCACAGATACGCAGTATTTT. Residues: CASRTSATDTQYF. The J gene is TRBJ2-3, the V gene TRBV7-9, with 8 bases that match TRBD2. CDR3 length: 13 residues. J gave up 2 bases and V 6 bases, and 1 base lay outside the gene matches. CDR1 is SEHNR and CDR2 is FQNEAQ in the germline V gene (reference sequence).

The chain combines TRBV19 with TRBJ1-4; possibly TRBD1 for D (5 bases). Trimming shortened V by 5 bases and J by 8 bases, and 21 bases separated the two germline ends. The CDR3 covers 16 residues. Germline assignment: CDR1 LNHDA and CDR2 SQIVND (reference sequence). The CDR3 DNA follows: TGTGCCAGTAGTGTCTCTTCAGGGACTATCTACGAAAAACTGTTTTTT. As protein: CASSVSSGTIYEKLFF.

The J gene is TRBJ1-1, the V gene TRBV18; 7 bases align to TRBD1. After removal of 6 bases from V and 3 bases from J, the junction contained 7 bases not matched to a gene. Germline CDR1 is KGHSH and CDR2 is LQKENI. The CDR3 has 14 amino acids. The CDR3 here is CASSILDRDTEAFF. In DNA form, the CDR3 reads TGTGCCAGCTCCATTCTAGACAGGGACACTGAAGCTTTCTTT.

The chain joins TRBV5-4 to TRBJ2-6; possible D gene TRBD1, 5 bases. Looked up from germline, CDR1 is SGHNT and CDR2 is YYREEE (reference sequence). V gave up 1 base and J gave up 3 bases, with 11 bases separating them. This CDR3 contains 16 residues. DNA of the CDR3: TGTGCCAGCAGCTTGAGGGCAGGGTATGGGGCCAACGTCCTGACTTTC. It encodes CASSLRAGYGANVLTF.

The CDR3 nucleotides are TGTGCTAGGGGTTGCGGGGGTTCCTACGAGCAGTACTTC. Its translation is CARGCGGSYEQYF. The rearrangement joins TRBV12-3 or TRBV12-4 to TRBJ2-7, with 7 bases lining up with TRBD2. The CDR3 is 13 amino acids.